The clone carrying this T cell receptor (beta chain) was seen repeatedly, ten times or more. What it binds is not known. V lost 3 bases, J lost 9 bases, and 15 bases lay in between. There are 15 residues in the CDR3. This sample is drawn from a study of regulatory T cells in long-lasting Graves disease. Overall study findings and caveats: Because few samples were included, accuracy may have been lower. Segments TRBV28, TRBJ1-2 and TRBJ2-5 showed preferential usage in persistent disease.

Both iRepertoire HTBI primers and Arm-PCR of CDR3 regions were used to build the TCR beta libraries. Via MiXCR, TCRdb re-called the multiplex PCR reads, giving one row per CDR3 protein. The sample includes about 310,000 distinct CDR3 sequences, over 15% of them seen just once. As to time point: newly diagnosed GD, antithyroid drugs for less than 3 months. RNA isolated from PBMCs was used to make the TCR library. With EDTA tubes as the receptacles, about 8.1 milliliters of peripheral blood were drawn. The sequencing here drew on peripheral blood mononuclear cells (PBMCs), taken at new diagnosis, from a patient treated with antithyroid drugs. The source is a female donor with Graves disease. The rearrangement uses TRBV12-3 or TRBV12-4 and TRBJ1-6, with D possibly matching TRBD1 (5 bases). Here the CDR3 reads CASSFTLQGFSPLHF. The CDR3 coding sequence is TGTGCCAGCAGTTTCACCCTCCAGGGTTTTTCACCCCTCCACTTT.